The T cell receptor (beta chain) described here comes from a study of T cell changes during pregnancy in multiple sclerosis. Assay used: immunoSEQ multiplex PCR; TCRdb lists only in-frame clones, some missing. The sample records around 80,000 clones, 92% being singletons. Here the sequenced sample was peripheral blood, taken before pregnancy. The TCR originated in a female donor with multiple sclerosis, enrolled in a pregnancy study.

The CDR3 spells CASSQQAEQYF. The CDR3 coding sequence is TGCGCCAGCAGTCAACAGGCCGAGCAGTACTTC. The chain is built from TRBV23-1 and TRBJ2-7; no clear D gene. TRBV23-1 is treated as an ORF (open reading frame) with a function not yet certain. V lost 2 bases, J lost 6 bases, and 5 bases lay in between. The CDR3 extends over 11 amino acids.